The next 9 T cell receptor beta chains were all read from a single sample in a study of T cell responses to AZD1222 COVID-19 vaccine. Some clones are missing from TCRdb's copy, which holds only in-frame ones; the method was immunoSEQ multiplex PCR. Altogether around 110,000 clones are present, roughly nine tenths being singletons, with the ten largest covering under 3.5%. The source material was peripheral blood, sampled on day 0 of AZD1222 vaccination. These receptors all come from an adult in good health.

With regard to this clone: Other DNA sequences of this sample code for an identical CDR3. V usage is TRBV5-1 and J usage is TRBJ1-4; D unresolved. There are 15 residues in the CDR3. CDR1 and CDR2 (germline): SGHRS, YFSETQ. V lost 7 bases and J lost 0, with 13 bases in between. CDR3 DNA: TGCGCCAGCTCCGGGGAGGGAGCAACTAATGAAAAACTGTTTTTT. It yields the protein CASSGEGATNEKLFF.

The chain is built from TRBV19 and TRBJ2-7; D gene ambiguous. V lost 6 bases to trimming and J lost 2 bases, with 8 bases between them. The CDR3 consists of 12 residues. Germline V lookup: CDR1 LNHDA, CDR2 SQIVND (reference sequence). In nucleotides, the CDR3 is TGTGCCAGTAGCGGACGTACCTACGAGCAGTACTTC. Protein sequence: CASSGRTYEQYF.

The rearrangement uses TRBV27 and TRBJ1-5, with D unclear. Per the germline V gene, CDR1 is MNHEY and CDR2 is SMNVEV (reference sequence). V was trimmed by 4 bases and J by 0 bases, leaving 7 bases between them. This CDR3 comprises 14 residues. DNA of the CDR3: TGTGCCAGCAGTTCCGGCGATAGCAATCAGCCCCAGCATTTT. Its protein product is CASSSGDSNQPQHF.

CDR3 nucleotide sequence: TGCGCCAGCAGCCCGGGACAGGGGACCACTGAAGCTTTCTTT. Translation gives CASSPGQGTTEAFF. The V and J genes are TRBV5-1 and TRBJ1-1, with 10 nucleotides matching TRBD1. CDR3 length: 14 residues. The trim removed 4 bases at V and 4 bases at J, leaving 4 bases unmatched. CDR1 SGHRS and CDR2 YFSETQ come from the germline V gene.

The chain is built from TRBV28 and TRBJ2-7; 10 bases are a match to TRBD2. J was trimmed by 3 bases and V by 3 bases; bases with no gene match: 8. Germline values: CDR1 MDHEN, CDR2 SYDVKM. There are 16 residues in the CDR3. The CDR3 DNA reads TGTGCCAGCAGTTTTCCAACTAGCGGGGCAAACTACGAGCAGTACTTC. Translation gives CASSFPTSGANYEQYF.

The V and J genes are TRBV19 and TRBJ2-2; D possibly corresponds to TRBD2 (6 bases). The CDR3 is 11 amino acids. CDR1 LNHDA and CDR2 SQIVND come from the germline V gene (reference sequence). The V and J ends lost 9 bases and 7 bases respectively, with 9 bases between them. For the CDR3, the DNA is TGTGCCAGCGGGGGATACGGGGAGCTGTTTTTT. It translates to CASGGYGELFF.

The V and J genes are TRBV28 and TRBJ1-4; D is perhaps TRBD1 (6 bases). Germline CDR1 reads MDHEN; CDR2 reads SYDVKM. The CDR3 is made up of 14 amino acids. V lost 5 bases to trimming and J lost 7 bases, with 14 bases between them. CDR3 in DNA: TGTGCCAGCAGTCGACAGGTGCTCCTTGAAAAACTGTTTTTT. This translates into CASSRQVLLEKLFF. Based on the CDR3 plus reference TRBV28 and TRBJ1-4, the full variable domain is DVKVTQSSRYLVKRTGEKVFLECVQDMDHENMFWYRQDPGLGLRLIYFSYDVKMKEKGDIPEGYSVSREKKERFSLILESASTNQTSMYLCASSRQVLLEKLFFGSGTQLSVL.

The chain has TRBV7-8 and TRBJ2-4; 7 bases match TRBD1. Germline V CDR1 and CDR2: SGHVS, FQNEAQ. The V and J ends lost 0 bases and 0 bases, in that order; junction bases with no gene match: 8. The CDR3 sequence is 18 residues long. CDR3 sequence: CASSLAVQGPVAKNIQYF. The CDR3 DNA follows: TGTGCCAGCAGCTTAGCCGTACAGGGGCCCGTAGCCAAAAACATTCAGTACTTC.

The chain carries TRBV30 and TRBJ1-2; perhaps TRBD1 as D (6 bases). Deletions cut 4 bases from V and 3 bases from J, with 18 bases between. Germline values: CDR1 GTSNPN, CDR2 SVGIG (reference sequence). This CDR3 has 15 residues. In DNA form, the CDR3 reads TGTGCCTGGACCAGGAGTTCAGGGGATCACTATGGCTACACCTTC. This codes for CAWTRSSGDHYGYTF.